Below, 3 T cell receptor beta chains from the same sample are listed, as sequenced in a study of T cells after yellow fever vaccination. TCRdb reanalysed the 5' RACE reads using MiXCR and keeps one entry per CDR3 protein. Among about 300,000 distinct CDR3 sequences, 8.5% to 10% were seen once, and the ten largest hold approximately 3.3%. The sample here was CD4+ T cells sorted from PBMCs, taken 5 days after the yellow fever booster vaccination. Source of these receptors: a man aged 18 to 29 who received the YFV17D yellow fever vaccine.

The rearrangement links TRBV9 to TRBJ2-3; the match to TRBD2 covers 8 bases. CDR1 SGDLS and CDR2 YYNGEE come from the germline V gene. J lost 8 bases, V lost 4 bases, and 15 bases had no gene match. The CDR3 loop spans 16 amino acids. The CDR3 sequence is CASSPQAGVGRGTQYF. For the CDR3, the DNA is TGTGCCAGCAGCCCCCAAGCGGGGGTGGGCAGGGGTACGCAGTATTTT.

V and J are TRBV19 and TRBJ2-3, with unresolved D. CDR1 LNHDA and CDR2 SQIVND come from the germline V gene (reference sequence). The V end was cut by 5 bases, the J end by 2 bases, with 5 bases between. The length of the CDR3 is 12 residues. CDR3 in amino acids: CASSWATDTQYF. The CDR3 DNA sequence: TGTGCCAGTAGTTGGGCCACAGATACGCAGTATTTT.

This clonotype was counted ten times or more. The chain carries TRBV7-8 and TRBJ2-4, with 10 bases lining up with TRBD2. In germline, CDR1 is SGHVS, CDR2 FQNEAQ. CDR3 length: 18 amino acids. The trim removed 5 bases at V and 2 bases at J, leaving 12 bases unmatched. This CDR3 is CASSLALAGVGTKNIQYF. Here the CDR3 DNA reads TGTGCCAGCAGCCTGGCTCTAGCGGGGGTCGGTACCAAAAACATTCAGTACTTC.